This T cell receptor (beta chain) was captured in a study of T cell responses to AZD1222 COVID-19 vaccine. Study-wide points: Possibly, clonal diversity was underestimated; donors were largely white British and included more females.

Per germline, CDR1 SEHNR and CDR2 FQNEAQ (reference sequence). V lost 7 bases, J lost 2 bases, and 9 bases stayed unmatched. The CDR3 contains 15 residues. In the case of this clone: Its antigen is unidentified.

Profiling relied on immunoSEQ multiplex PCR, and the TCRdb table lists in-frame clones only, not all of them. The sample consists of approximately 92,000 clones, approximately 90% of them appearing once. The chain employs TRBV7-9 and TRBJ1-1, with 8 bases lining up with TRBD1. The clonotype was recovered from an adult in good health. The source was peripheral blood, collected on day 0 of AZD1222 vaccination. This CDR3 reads CASNPPQGANTEAFF. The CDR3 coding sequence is TGTGCCAGCAACCCGCCCCAGGGGGCTAACACTGAAGCTTTCTTT.